This T cell receptor beta chain originates from a study of cytomegalovirus exposure and HLA in healthy donors. V was pared by 4 bases and J by 6 bases, with 8 bases of the junction left unmatched. CDR1 is SGHNT and CDR2 is YYREEE in the germline V gene (reference sequence). The CDR3 length is 15 residues. The PCR contained 60 Vbeta and 13 Jbeta primers. The method was immunoSEQ multiplex PCR; TCRdb's version includes in-frame clones alone and lacks a portion of them. Among about 150,000 clones listed, about 79% were seen once. The receptor's source is a male donor in good health and CMV-seronegative. The genes are TRBV5-4 and TRBJ2-7, with TRBD2 matching over 12 bases. The material sequenced was PBMCs. The CDR3 nucleotides are TGTGCCAGCAGCGCCCTAGCGGGAGGGCCCCGCGAGCAGTACTTC. It yields the protein CASSALAGGPREQYF. The whole variable domain, filled in from reference TRBV5-4 and TRBJ2-7, reads ETGVTQSPTHLIKTRGQQVTLRCSSQSGHNTVSWYQQALGQGPQFIFQYYREEENGRGNFPPRFSGLQFPNYSSELNVNALELDDSALYLCASSALAGGPREQYFGPGTRLTVT.